These 22 T cell receptor beta chains were all obtained from the same sample, sequenced in a study of cytomegalovirus exposure and HLA in healthy donors. The assay was immunoSEQ multiplex PCR, and TCRdb's table has in-frame clones only and misses some. The sample holds over 60,000 clones, around 96% seen once. The source material was PBMCs. The receptors were sampled from a man aged 18 to 35 in good health and CMV-seronegative.

The chain couples TRBV25-1 to TRBJ1-1; D not resolved. The germline V and J ends were trimmed by 2 bases and 3 bases, with 7 bases remaining between them. CDR1 is MGHDK and CDR2 is SYGVNS in the germline V gene. CDR3 size: 13 residues. Written as DNA, the CDR3 is TGTGCCAGCAGTGAAGAGGTTGACACTGAAGCTTTCTTT. This sequence encodes CASSEEVDTEAFF.

The genes are TRBV4-3 and TRBJ1-2; D uncertain. This CDR3 has 14 amino acids. CDR1 is LGHNA and CDR2 is YSLEER in the germline V gene. The ends were cut back, 4 bases at V and 0 bases at J, with 9 bases in the middle. The CDR3 reads CASSPRSPNYGYTF. CDR3 in DNA: TGCGCCAGCAGCCCGAGGTCACCTAACTATGGCTACACCTTC.

The chain carries TRBV29-1 and TRBJ1-1; D is ambiguous. With 3 bases removed from V and 0 bases from J, the gap between germline ends came to 5 bases. The V gene's germline CDR1 is SQVTM and CDR2 ANQGSEA. The CDR3 has 12 amino acids. CDR3 nucleotides: TGCAGCGTTGACCCCATGAACACTGAAGCTTTCTTT. The encoded protein is CSVDPMNTEAFF. The whole variable domain, remainder taken from reference TRBV29-1 and TRBJ1-1, is SAVISQKPSRDICQRGTSLTIQCQVDSQVTMMFWYRQQPGQSLTLIATANQGSEATYESGFVIDKFPISRPNLTFSTLTVSNMSPEDSSIYLCSVDPMNTEAFFGQGTRLTVV.

The rearrangement links TRBV28 to TRBJ2-7; TRBD1 agrees at 8 bases. The CDR3 consists of 15 residues. The V segment lost 2 bases and the J segment 3 bases; nucleotides outside the gene matches: 6. CDR1 is MDHEN, CDR2 SYDVKM, per germline. In DNA form, the CDR3 reads TGTGCCAGCAGTTTAGAACGGACAGGGAGCTACGAGCAGTACTTC. It is translated as CASSLERTGSYEQYF.

V and J are TRBV30 and TRBJ1-1; maybe TRBD1 (5 bases). CDR3 length equals 13 residues. V lost 2 bases, J lost 5 bases, and 12 bases lay in between. CDR1 and CDR2 from the germline V gene are GTSNPN and SVGIG (reference sequence). The CDR3 DNA reads as TGTGCCTGGAGTCCGGCAGGGCAGACTGAAGCTTTCTTT. Translated, it gives CAWSPAGQTEAFF.

Note on this clone: The junction departs from the called germline gene at one end, perhaps through a read error. The V and J genes are TRBV28 and TRBJ2-1, with TRBD1 matching 8 bases. Germline V CDR1 and CDR2: MDHEN, SYDVKM. CDR3 length: 16 residues. In DNA form, the CDR3 reads TGTGCCAGCAGCTTATTCACCGGGACAGGCTTAAATGAGCAGTTCTTC. It translates to CASSLFTGTGLNEQFF.

V gene TRBV4-1 combines with J gene TRBJ2-7; 8 bases match TRBD1. Germline loops: CDR1 MGHRA, CDR2 YSYEKL. The J segment lost 0 bases and the V segment lost 0 bases, leaving 4 bases of the junction unmatched. CDR3 length: 16 amino acids. The CDR3 nucleotides read TGCGCCAGCAGCCAAGACCAGACAGGGGTCTCCTACGAGCAGTACTTC. Translated: CASSQDQTGVSYEQYF.

The chain recombines TRBV9 with TRBJ1-4, with TRBD1 matching over 7 bases. The CDR3 is made up of 18 amino acids. Germline V gene lookup returns CDR1 SGDLS and CDR2 YYNGEE. J gave up 8 bases and V 0 bases, and 16 bases lay outside the gene matches. CDR3: CASSVVNRQVRGYEKLFF. CDR3 sequence (DNA): TGTGCCAGCAGCGTAGTAAATAGACAGGTCAGGGGGTACGAAAAACTGTTTTTT.

The chain joins TRBV2 to TRBJ1-3, with D possibly TRBD1 on 6 matching bases. V lost 6 bases, J lost 0 bases, and 9 bases lay in between. CDR1 SNHLY and CDR2 FYNNEI come from the germline V gene. There are 14 residues in the CDR3. CDR3 nucleotides: TGTGCCAGCAGGGCGGACAGCTCTGGAAACACCATATATTTT. It translates to CASRADSSGNTIYF.

The V and J genes are TRBV2 and TRBJ1-2; TRBD1 aligns across 7 bases. After removal of 4 bases from V and 8 bases from J, the junction contained 13 bases not matched to a gene. The CDR3 totals 15 residues. Germline lookup yields CDR1 SNHLY and CDR2 FYNNEI. The CDR3 DNA reads TGTGCCAGCAGTGCCCCGACAGGGAAAGTGGGGGGCTACACCTTC. It encodes CASSAPTGKVGGYTF.

V usage is TRBV30 and J usage is TRBJ1-1, with a tentative D call TRBD1 (5 bases). Germline V gives CDR1 GTSNPN, CDR2 SVGIG (reference sequence). V was shortened by 5 bases and J by 9 bases, with 13 bases between the two germline ends. There are 11 residues in the CDR3. CDR3 protein: CAWGAATQAFF. The DNA for the CDR3 is TGTGCCTGGGGGGCCGCTACCCAAGCTTTCTTT.

V and J are TRBV6-6 and TRBJ1-6, with 9 bases aligning to TRBD1. The CDR3 is made up of 16 amino acids. Germline-derived CDR1 and CDR2 are MNHNY and SVGAGI (reference sequence). With V trimmed by 7 bases and J by 1 base, 5 bases remained unmatched. This chain's CDR3 is CASTGGTGSYNSPLHF. CDR3 sequence (DNA): TGTGCCAGCACCGGTGGGACAGGGTCCTATAATTCACCCCTCCACTTT.

This chain joins TRBV10-2 and TRBJ2-2; D is possibly TRBD1 (6 bases). CDR1 is WSHSY, CDR2 SAAADI, per germline. V dropped 8 bases and J dropped 2 bases, with 12 bases sitting between them. The CDR3 has 14 amino acids. The CDR3 DNA follows: TGCGCCAGCGACGACAGGTTCAACACCGGGGAGCTGTTTTTT. Its translation is CASDDRFNTGELFF.

The rearrangement uses TRBV7-2 and TRBJ2-7, with 9 nucleotides matching TRBD1. Germline CDR1 and CDR2: SGHTA and FQGNSA. The V and J ends lost 1 base and 6 bases, in that order; junction bases with no gene match: 4. The CDR3 length is 14 residues. The CDR3, as DNA: TGTGCCAGCAGCTTAGGGACAGGGGTCGGCGAGCAGTACTTC. This gives the protein CASSLGTGVGEQYF.

The rearrangement joins TRBV7-8 to TRBJ1-4; 8 nucleotides line up with TRBD1. Germline CDR1 is SGHVS and CDR2 is FQNEAQ. The trim removed 5 bases at V and 7 bases at J, leaving 9 bases unmatched. This CDR3 is built from 15 residues. In DNA, the CDR3 is TGTGCCAGCAGCCCATCAGGGGGCTCTGGTGAAAAACTGTTTTTT. Translation gives CASSPSGGSGEKLFF. Combining the CDR3 with reference TRBV7-8 and TRBJ1-4 gives the whole variable domain GAGVSQSPRYKVAKRGQDVALRCDPISGHVSLFWYQQALGQGPEFLTYFQNEAQLDKSGLPSDRFFAERPEGSVSTLKIQRTQQEDSAVYLCASSPSGGSGEKLFFGSGTQLSVL.

This rearrangement joins TRBV4-3 to TRBJ2-3; D not resolved. With 0 bases removed from V and 3 bases from J, the gap between germline ends came to 7 bases. Germline values: CDR1 LGHNA, CDR2 YSLEER. The CDR3 sequence is 14 residues long. The CDR3 bases are TGCGCCAGCAGCCAAGAAATTAGAACAGATACGCAGTATTTT. Protein sequence: CASSQEIRTDTQYF.

The chain combines TRBV7-9 with TRBJ1-2, with TRBD1 matching 9 bases. This CDR3 spans 13 amino acids. The germline gives CDR1 SEHNR, CDR2 FQNEAQ (reference sequence). With 5 bases clipped from V and 6 bases from J, the junction kept 4 bases outside the gene matches. This CDR3 is CASSPWTGDGYTF. The DNA for the CDR3 is TGTGCCAGCAGCCCTTGGACAGGGGATGGCTACACCTTC.

This rearrangement joins TRBV6-6 to TRBJ2-5; D gene ambiguous. The V gene lost 5 bases and the J gene lost 4 bases, with 11 bases spanning the gap. Germline V lookup: CDR1 MNHNY, CDR2 SVGAGI (reference sequence). This CDR3 comprises 13 residues. As DNA, the CDR3 is TGTGCCAGCAGTCGTGCTCCAGGAGAGACCCAGTACTTC. This translates into CASSRAPGETQYF.

The chain couples TRBV7-9 to TRBJ1-2; possible D gene TRBD1, 5 bases. The V end was cut by 5 bases, the J end by 7 bases, with 20 bases between. The length of the CDR3 is 15 residues. The germline CDR1 and CDR2 sequences are SEHNR and FQNEAQ (reference sequence). Written as DNA, the CDR3 is TGTGCCAGCAGCCAACAGGTAGTCTCTATAAGTGGCTACACCTTC. Its protein is CASSQQVVSISGYTF.

CDR3 loop: CASGPGQGSYTF. The CDR3 nucleotides read TGTGCCTCGGGACCGGGACAGGGAAGCTACACCTTC. V is TRBV30 and J is TRBJ1-2, with 9 bases that match TRBD1. The germline V gene has CDR1 GTSNPN and CDR2 SVGIG (reference sequence). The length of the CDR3 is 12 residues. The V gene end was trimmed by 7 bases and the J gene end by 9 bases; junction bases not matched to a gene: 9.

V is TRBV28 and J is TRBJ2-3; 8 nucleotides match TRBD2. Trimming took 4 bases from V and 2 from J; bases not matched to a gene: 23. The CDR3 is made up of 21 amino acids. Germline V gene data show CDR1 as MDHEN and CDR2 as SYDVKM. The CDR3 region is CASSSVAAVGSVAGTTDTQYF. CDR3 DNA sequence: TGTGCCAGCAGTTCGGTGGCCGCGGTGGGGTCAGTAGCGGGGACCACAGATACGCAGTATTTT. The full variable domain, its missing parts supplied by reference TRBV28 and TRBJ2-3, is DVKVTQSSRYLVKRTGEKVFLECVQDMDHENMFWYRQDPGLGLRLIYFSYDVKMKEKGDIPEGYSVSREKKERFSLILESASTNQTSMYLCASSSVAAVGSVAGTTDTQYFGPGTRLTVL.

The rearrangement joins TRBV2 to TRBJ1-5; 8 bases are a match to TRBD1. The germline CDR1 and CDR2 sequences are SNHLY and FYNNEI. The CDR3 sequence is 15 residues long. V shed 6 bases and J 3 bases; nucleotides not matched to a gene: 7. CDR3 in amino acids: CASRSGTGDNQPQHF. DNA of the CDR3: TGTGCCAGCAGATCCGGGACAGGAGACAATCAGCCCCAGCATTTT.